A single sample is the source of the 10 T cell receptor beta chains below, sequenced in a study of Ad26.COV2.S vaccination and SARS-CoV-2 variants. Treatment specified: 19 received Ad26.COV2.S at low or high dose, single or two shots; about 5 received placebo; per-sample allocation not given. Vaccine and placebo recipients were sampled on day 63 after the first injection. The assay was immunoSEQ multiplex PCR, and TCRdb's table has in-frame clones only and misses some. Among 450,000 to 550,000 clones listed, 80% to 90% were seen once. This sample comprised peripheral blood, obtained in a trial of Ad26.COV2.S vaccine versus placebo. All receptors come from a person aged 18-60 years who received the Ad26.COV2.S COVID-19 vaccine or a placebo.

V and J are TRBV27 and TRBJ1-2, with 7 bases matching TRBD1. V was pared by 4 bases and J by 7 bases, with 3 bases of the junction left unmatched. This CDR3 has 12 residues. Germline values: CDR1 MNHEY, CDR2 SMNVEV (reference sequence). DNA of the CDR3: TGTGCCAGCAGTTCGACAGGGTTTGGCTACACCTTC. Its translation: CASSSTGFGYTF.

The V gene is TRBV7-9, the J gene TRBJ2-5; D is tentatively TRBD1 or TRBD2 (5 bases each). With 5 bases removed from V and 3 bases from J, the gap between germline ends came to 13 bases. The germline gives CDR1 SEHNR, CDR2 FQNEAQ (reference sequence). The CDR3 contains 14 residues. The CDR3 sequence: CASSPGTGKETQYF. The CDR3 DNA sequence: TGTGCCAGCAGCCCTGGGACGGGAAAAGAGACCCAGTACTTC. Full variable domain (remainder filled in from reference TRBV7-9 and TRBJ2-5): DTGVSQNPRHKITKRGQNVTFRCDPISEHNRLYWYRQTLGQGPEFLTYFQNEAQLEKSRLLSDRFSAERPKGSFSTLEIQRTEQGDSAMYLCASSPGTGKETQYFGPGTRLLVL.

The chain couples TRBV7-2 to TRBJ1-2, with D maybe TRBD1 (6 bases). The CDR3 length is 14 residues. Looked up from germline, CDR1 is SGHTA and CDR2 is FQGNSA. Trimming shortened V by 5 bases and J by 5 bases, and 15 bases separated the two germline ends. Here the CDR3 DNA reads TGTGCCAGCAGCAGGGGGACGGAGTTTTATGGCTACACCTTC. As protein: CASSRGTEFYGYTF.

The chain couples TRBV2 to TRBJ2-3, with D perhaps given as TRBD1 or TRBD2 (5 bases each). Germline lookup yields CDR1 SNHLY and CDR2 FYNNEI. V gave up 3 bases and J gave up 8 bases, with 9 bases separating them. This CDR3 has 12 residues. The CDR3: CASSDRESTQYF. DNA for the CDR3: TGTGCCAGCAGTGACAGGGAGAGTACGCAGTATTTT.

The chain joins TRBV5-1 to TRBJ2-3; TRBD2 aligns across 15 bases. With 2 bases clipped from V and 2 bases from J, the junction kept 6 bases outside the gene matches. Germline lookup yields CDR1 SGHRS and CDR2 YFSETQ. The CDR3 runs to 18 residues. Written as DNA, the CDR3 is TGCGCCAGCAGCTTCGGGACTAGCGGGGGGTCTATCACAGATACGCAGTATTTT. Translated, it gives CASSFGTSGGSITDTQYF.

This clone was seen a handful of times. The chain employs TRBV7-9 and TRBJ1-6; 7 bases align to TRBD1. Trimming at V came to 4 bases and at J to 6 bases, leaving 3 bases not matched to a gene. CDR3 length: 14 residues. Germline V CDR1 and CDR2: SEHNR, FQNEAQ (reference sequence). The CDR3 DNA is TGTGCCAGCAGCTGGGACAGCTTTAATTCACCCCTCCACTTT. Its protein is CASSWDSFNSPLHF.

The chain links TRBV5-1 to TRBJ1-1; a weak D match, TRBD1 (6 bases). Germline V CDR1 and CDR2: SGHRS, YFSETQ. Trimming removed 0 bases from V and 3 bases from J, with 15 bases in between. The CDR3 has 16 residues. This CDR3 reads CASSLGAQGLDTEAFF. CDR3 bases: TGCGCCAGCAGCTTGGGGGCACAGGGACTGGACACTGAAGCTTTCTTT.

The V call is TRBV15, the J call TRBJ2-1, with a possible D match to TRBD2 (5 bases). The CDR3 length is 14 residues. V shed 2 bases and J shed 7 bases, with 12 bases lying between them. From germline, CDR1 is LNHNV and CDR2 YYDKDF (reference sequence). For the CDR3, the DNA is TGTGCCACCAGCAGAACTAGAAAAGGGAATGAGCAGTTCTTC. Translating it yields CATSRTRKGNEQFF.

This chain links TRBV9 with TRBJ2-3; TRBD2 aligns across 8 bases. The CDR3 sequence is 14 residues long. In germline, CDR1 is SGDLS, CDR2 YYNGEE. Trimming cost V 0 bases and J 6 bases; bases outside gene matches: 3. The chain's CDR3 is CASSVVAGRDTQYF. Here the CDR3 DNA reads TGTGCCAGCAGCGTAGTAGCGGGAAGGGATACGCAGTATTTT.

This clone was seen a single time. The J gene is TRBJ1-4, the V gene TRBV7-9; a weak D match, TRBD1 (5 bases). V dropped 5 bases and J dropped 8 bases, with 30 bases sitting between them. Germline V CDR1 and CDR2: SEHNR, FQNEAQ (reference sequence). This CDR3 comprises 19 residues. The CDR3 DNA is TGTGCCAGCAGCCTAAATCTTATTGGGGCGGGACCTCTTGAGGAAAAACTGTTTTTT. Amino acids: CASSLNLIGAGPLEEKLFF.